This T cell receptor (beta chain) originates from a study of cytotoxic CD8 clonotypes in ibrutinib-treated CLL. Genomic DNA in a quantity of 1.5 to 2 micrograms was derived from cryopreserved PBMCs for TCR beta libraries. TCRdb's copy holds only in-frame clones and misses some; the assay was immunoSEQ multiplex PCR. The sample lists about 160,000 clones, 81% occurring once. The CDR3 consists of 11 residues. Trimming shortened V by 2 bases and J by 10 bases, and 8 bases separated the two germline ends. Germline V gene lookup returns CDR1 SGHVS and CDR2 FQNEAQ. The rearrangement joins TRBV7-8 to TRBJ1-1, with D unresolved. The sample in question was PBMCs, obtained after 12 months of ibrutinib treatment. The source is a human donor with chronic lymphocytic leukemia. The CDR3 is CASSLSRVAFF. Written as DNA, the CDR3 is TGTGCCAGCAGCTTAAGCAGAGTAGCTTTCTTT.